These T cell receptor beta chains were read from a single sample in a study of technical replicates of blood from a few donors. TCRdb's table, derived via immunoSEQ multiplex PCR, lists solely in-frame clones and lacks some. The sample lists more than 65,000 clones; roughly 94% were seen once. Sample: T cells isolated from PBMCs. The source is a human donor in good health. Both conserved end residues are part of each CDR3. Fields, in order: D gene, J gene, V gene, CDR3 protein. A D gene is named only where the DNA matches it firmly.

- | TRBJ2-1 | TRBV11-2 | CASSPEIPGAKSAYNEQFF
- | TRBJ2-1 | TRBV6-5 | CASSYSSTTSEQFF
TRBD1 | TRBJ2-7 | TRBV2 | CASLGGAEYEQYF
- | TRBJ1-1 | TRBV19 | CASRKSGMNTEAFF
TRBD1 | TRBJ1-4 | TRBV2 | CASRQQGIREKLFF
- | TRBJ1-1 | TRBV5-1 | CASSLDQGWGTEAFF
TRBD1 | TRBJ2-7 | TRBV2 | CASSPDRGVVFF
- | TRBJ1-3 | TRBV6-5 | CASIQPGAGNTIYF
TRBD1 | TRBJ2-7 | TRBV11-2 | CASSLGVLGTDYEQYF
TRBD1 | TRBJ2-7 | TRBV4-1 | CASSQGGTGGYEQYF
TRBD2 | TRBJ2-7 | TRBV9 | CASSSGTSQQYF
- | TRBJ1-1 | TRBV10-2 | CASSVTTAYTEAFF
TRBD1 | TRBJ1-5 | TRBV2 | CASSPTGFSNQPQHF
- | TRBJ2-7 | TRBV4-1 | CASSQVDGDYEQYF
- | TRBJ1-2 | TRBV19 | CASTLRYAGVTYGYTF
- | TRBJ1-3 | TRBV28 | CASSSIGWVGLGNTIYF
TRBD1 | TRBJ1-5 | TRBV5-1 | CASSPTSTGVNQPQHF
TRBD2 | TRBJ2-3 | TRBV5-1 | CASSLGTSGSIVAQYF
- | TRBJ2-5 | TRBV30 | CAWSPYLLSDIETQYF
TRBD1 | TRBJ1-1 | TRBV14 | CASSSGQANTEAFF
TRBD1 | TRBJ1-6 | TRBV30 | CAWRQGARSPLHF
TRBD1 | TRBJ2-7 | TRBV18 | CASSPRQGGTPKYYEQYF
- | TRBJ2-5 | TRBV7-9 | CASSLVQTGQETQYF
- | TRBJ1-2 | TRBV19 | CASRETYGYTF
TRBD1 | TRBJ1-5 | TRBV4-1 | CASSQISIRDRGLTDQPQHF
- | TRBJ2-7 | TRBV6-1 | CASSAVGGAWYEQYF
TRBD2 | TRBJ2-1 | TRBV5-1 | CASSLFVAGVRLDNEQFF
TRBD2 | TRBJ2-5 | TRBV27 | CASKGLAGGKETQYF
TRBD1 | TRBJ2-3 | TRBV11-1 | CASSPSPTGGDTQYF
TRBD1 | TRBJ1-1 | TRBV19 | CASIRTGANTEAFF
TRBD2 | TRBJ2-1 | TRBV6-5 | CASSYRGGLDNEQFF
TRBD2 | TRBJ2-6 | TRBV27 | CASSWGLAGSGANVLTF
TRBD2 | TRBJ2-1 | TRBV7-6 | CASSPGTSNEQFF
TRBD1 | TRBJ1-4 | TRBV30 | CAWSAPGTGGEKLFF
- | TRBJ2-5 | TRBV14 | CASSLAKETQYF
TRBD2 | TRBJ2-3 | TRBV6-5 | CASSYQTSGRLDTQYF
TRBD2 | TRBJ2-3 | TRBV7-8 | CASSLLAVLTDTQYF
TRBD1 | TRBJ2-7 | TRBV27 | CASSLTGWLAEQYF
- | TRBJ2-7 | TRBV5-1 | CASSSGPGHGEQYF
- | TRBJ2-1 | TRBV6-5 | CASSYDWGSSYNEQFF
TRBD1 | TRBJ1-1 | TRBV5-1 | CASNRDRVGNTEAFF
TRBD1 | TRBJ2-7 | TRBV12-5 | CASGFSAVLQGRALLEQYF
- | TRBJ2-6 | TRBV10-2 | CASTKNYQGNGANVLTF
- | TRBJ1-5 | TRBV6-1 | CASSELWGPDQPQHF
TRBD1 | TRBJ2-2 | TRBV2 | CASSWTGQAGELFF
- | TRBJ2-7 | TRBV12-1 | CASRTRTSGRIYEQYF
TRBD2 | TRBJ2-1 | TRBV28 | CASSVGLAGAGEKGRNEQFF
TRBD2 | TRBJ2-7 | TRBV4-1 | CASSREGAYEQYF
TRBD1 | TRBJ1-5 | TRBV13 | CASSRQGSQPQHF
- | TRBJ1-1 | TRBV2 | CASSGIWGLNTEAFF
- | TRBJ1-2 | TRBV6-6 | CASSTLQGSLDYGYTF
- | TRBJ1-2 | TRBV5-1 | CASSLMAGYGYTF
- | TRBJ1-1 | TRBV10-1 | CASSDQGLGTEAFF